The source of this TCR beta chain is a study of T-cell reconstitution after alpha-beta-depleted transplantation in children. Overall study findings and caveats: Counts and diversity of T cells one year after transplant came mostly from newly produced T cells.

This CDR3 is 13 amino acids long. V lost 8 bases and J lost 7, with 17 bases in between. Germline CDR1 is MNHEY and CDR2 is SVGEGT. TCRbeta library preparation incorporated unique molecular identifiers. Via MiXCR, TCRdb re-called the PCR reads, giving one row per CDR3 protein. The profile shows about 980,000 distinct CDR3 sequences, roughly 29% of them singletons. The sample holds a few counts of this clonotype. The antigen remains undetermined. The input for sequencing was PBMCs, mostly from graft donor cells, taken 360 days after TCRalphabeta/CD19-depleted stem cell transplant. V usage is TRBV6-2 or TRBV6-3 and J usage is TRBJ2-5, with a weak D call TRBD2 (6 bases). This clonotype was obtained from a boy younger than two who had a stem cell transplant for SCID, so the T cells may come from the graft donor. The DNA for the CDR3 is TGTGCCAGCCGCCCGGGACTTTGGGGGACCCAGTACTTC. This translates into CASRPGLWGTQYF.